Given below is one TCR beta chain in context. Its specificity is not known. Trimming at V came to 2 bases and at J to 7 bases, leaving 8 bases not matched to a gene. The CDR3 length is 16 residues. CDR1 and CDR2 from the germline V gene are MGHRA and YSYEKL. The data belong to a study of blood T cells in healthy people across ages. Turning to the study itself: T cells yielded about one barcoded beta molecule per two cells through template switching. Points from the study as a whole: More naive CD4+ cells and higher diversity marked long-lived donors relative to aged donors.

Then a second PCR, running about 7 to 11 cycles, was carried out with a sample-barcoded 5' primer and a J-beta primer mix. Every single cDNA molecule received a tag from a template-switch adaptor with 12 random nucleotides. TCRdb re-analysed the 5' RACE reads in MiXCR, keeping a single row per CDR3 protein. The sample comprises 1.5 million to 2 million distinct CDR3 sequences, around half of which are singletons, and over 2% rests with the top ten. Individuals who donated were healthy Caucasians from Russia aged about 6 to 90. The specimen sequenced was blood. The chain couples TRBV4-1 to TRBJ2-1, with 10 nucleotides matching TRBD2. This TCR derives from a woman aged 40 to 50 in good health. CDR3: CASSQSPLAGVNEQFF. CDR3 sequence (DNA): TGCGCCAGCAGCCAATCCCCTCTAGCGGGGGTAAATGAGCAGTTCTTC.